These 7 T cell receptor beta chains were all obtained from the same sample, sequenced in a study of T cells of healthy individuals. One entry per CDR3 protein results from TCRdb running MiXCR on the 5' RACE reads. The sample shows under 70,000 distinct CDR3 sequences, around 15% of them seen only once. These TCRs come from a human donor in good health.

This clonotype appeared many times. The chain couples TRBV7-2 to TRBJ2-1; D uncertain. The CDR3 consists of 15 residues. Deletions cut 1 base from V and 0 bases from J, with 7 bases between. Germline V gives CDR1 SGHTA, CDR2 FQGNSA. CDR3 residues: CASSLVRNSYNEQFF. For the CDR3, the DNA is TGTGCCAGCAGCTTAGTCCGGAACTCCTACAATGAGCAGTTCTTC.

The V and J genes are TRBV20-1 and TRBJ1-5; tentatively, D is TRBD1 (5 bases). Germline V gives CDR1 DFQATT, CDR2 SNEGSKA (reference sequence). The CDR3 extends over 15 amino acids. V was cut by 4 bases and J by 3 bases, with 16 bases left in between. The CDR3 protein is CSAIPGTATNQPQHF. The CDR3 bases are TGCAGTGCTATCCCCGGGACGGCGACCAATCAGCCCCAGCATTTT.

This chain uses TRBV24-1 with TRBJ2-3; D uncertain. The V gene lost 3 bases and the J gene lost 1 base, with 13 bases spanning the gap. Germline loops: CDR1 KGHDR, CDR2 SFDVKD. The CDR3 length is 16 residues. The CDR3: CATSDENKSGTDTQYF. CDR3 DNA sequence: TGTGCCACCAGTGATGAGAATAAGAGCGGCACAGATACGCAGTATTTT.

The table lists this clonotype with many counts. J is TRBJ2-4 and V is TRBV11-2; maybe TRBD1 (5 bases). Germline V gene sequence: CDR1 SGHAT, CDR2 FQNNGV. This CDR3 has 17 amino acids. Trimming shortened V by 5 bases and J by 0 bases, and 17 bases separated the two germline ends. The CDR3 loop reads CASSPWGTQIAKNIQYF. The DNA for the CDR3 is TGTGCCAGCAGCCCATGGGGCACCCAAATAGCCAAAAACATTCAGTACTTC.

The chain carries TRBV10-3 and TRBJ1-2, with 10 bases that match TRBD1. CDR1 is ENHRY, CDR2 SYGVKD, per germline. The trim removed 0 bases at V and 1 base at J, leaving 8 bases unmatched. The CDR3 has 18 amino acids. CDR3: CAISESLRGQGINYGYTF. CDR3 DNA: TGTGCCATCAGTGAGTCGCTCCGGGGACAGGGGATTAACTATGGCTACACCTTC.

This clonotype was observed many times. This chain links TRBV19 with TRBJ2-1; 10 bases align to TRBD2. The CDR3 spans 13 residues. CDR1 and CDR2 from the germline V gene are LNHDA and SQIVND (reference sequence). J was trimmed by 9 bases and V by 7 bases; bases with no gene match: 6. In DNA form, the CDR3 reads TGTGCCAGTACCCCGGGACTAGCGCTTGAGCAGTTCTTC. Its protein is CASTPGLALEQFF.

V is TRBV7-2 and J is TRBJ2-1; 11 nucleotides agree with TRBD2. The V and J ends lost 3 bases and 12 bases, in that order; junction bases with no gene match: 10. CDR1 SGHTA and CDR2 FQGNSA come from the germline V gene. There are 15 residues in the CDR3. CDR3 amino acids: CASSLGLADSQSQFF. The CDR3 coding sequence is TGTGCCAGCAGCTTGGGACTAGCGGACTCCCAATCGCAGTTCTTC.